The 12 T cell receptor beta chains presented below share a single source sample, sequenced in a study of post-analysis software for immune sequencing data. Prepared libraries of TCR beta cDNA carried unique molecular identifiers. One entry per CDR3 protein results from TCRdb running MiXCR on the PCR reads. This sample has approximately 630,000 distinct CDR3 sequences; 55% to 60% occur once, and the top ten carry 10% to 12%. Their antigen targets remain unknown. General observations from the study: Elevated frequency relative to controls characterized several TRBV segments in patients, TRBV5-6, TRBV5-1 and TRBV20-1 among them.

Material for sequencing was blood. Receptor source: a girl aged 2 to 9 with multiple sclerosis.

The CDR3 is CASSEGSGGAEQYF. In DNA form, the CDR3 reads TGTGCCAGCAGTGAGGGGTCAGGGGGAGCCGAGCAGTACTTC. V gene TRBV25-1 combines with J gene TRBJ2-5; 7 nucleotides agree with TRBD1. TRBJ2-7 explains the end of the DNA better; the J call may be wrong. CDR3 length: 14 residues. The germline V gene has CDR1 MGHDK and CDR2 SYGVNS.

J is TRBJ2-1 and V is TRBV10-3; 8 bases map to TRBD1. From germline, CDR1 is ENHRY and CDR2 SYGVKD. The CDR3 totals 18 residues. J was trimmed by 6 bases and V by 7 bases; bases with no gene match: 20. Here the CDR3 reads CAITPASGTGRTCNEQFF. As DNA, the CDR3 is TGTGCCATCACTCCAGCCTCCGGGACAGGTCGAACCTGCAATGAGCAGTTCTTC.

The chain has TRBV4-3 and TRBJ1-1; 7 bases map to TRBD1. V shed 3 bases, J shed 3 bases, and the junction held 7 bases outside the gene matches. Germline lookup yields CDR1 LGHNA and CDR2 YSLEER. The CDR3 totals 15 residues. CDR3 DNA sequence: TGCGCCAGCAGCCAGGCGACAGGGTGGGACACTGAAGCTTTCTTT. Its protein is CASSQATGWDTEAFF.

The V and J genes are TRBV29-1 and TRBJ1-1; 9 bases fit TRBD1. Germline V gene sequence: CDR1 SQVTM, CDR2 ANQGSEA. The CDR3 is 13 residues long. The V and J ends lost 7 bases and 1 base, in that order; junction bases with no gene match: 4. CDR3 sequence (DNA): TGCAGCGCCGACAGGGGGACGAACACTGAAGCTTTCTTT. Amino acid sequence: CSADRGTNTEAFF.

This chain joins TRBV12-3 or TRBV12-4 and TRBJ1-5; maybe TRBD1 (6 bases). Trimming removed 5 bases at V and 6 bases at J, with 14 bases between. The CDR3 loop spans 14 amino acids. This chain's CDR3 is CASSRQVSRQPQHF. The CDR3 DNA reads TGTGCCAGCAGTCGACAGGTTAGTCGTCAGCCCCAGCATTTT.

The rearrangement links TRBV4-2 to TRBJ2-1; D gene unclear. Trimming pared 3 bases from V and 6 bases from J, leaving 18 bases between. Germline V gene lookup returns CDR1 LGHNA and CDR2 YNFKEQ. This CDR3 has 16 amino acids. The CDR3 protein is CASSQSRDPMPNEQFF. CDR3 coding DNA: TGTGCCAGCAGCCAGTCCCGAGACCCAATGCCCAATGAGCAGTTCTTC.

This rearrangement joins TRBV7-9 to TRBJ1-1, with 8 positions matching TRBD1. The CDR3 contains 14 residues. Germline assignment: CDR1 SEHNR and CDR2 FQNEAQ (reference sequence). The ends lost 6 bases at V and 13 bases at J; junction bases unmatched: 16. DNA for the CDR3: TGTGCCAGCAGGCCTGCCGGACAGGGTCGCGTTGGTTTCTTT. Its translation is CASRPAGQGRVGFF.

The genes are TRBV7-9 and TRBJ2-1, with a tentative D call TRBD1 (6 bases). CDR1 is SEHNR, CDR2 FQNEAQ, per germline (reference sequence). The CDR3 has 17 amino acids. Trimming pared 5 bases from V and 4 bases from J, leaving 21 bases between. DNA for the CDR3: TGTGCCAGCAGCCGCCTCAAGAGATCGACAGGATACAATGAGCAGTTCTTC. Translation: CASSRLKRSTGYNEQFF.

This clonotype has just one count. The chain uses TRBV12-3 or TRBV12-4 and TRBJ2-4; a possible D gene is TRBD2 (6 bases). The J call could be wrong; TRBJ2-7 is a better fit for the DNA end. This CDR3 comprises 21 residues. The CDR3 DNA is TGTGCCAGCAGTTATGCGAGCTCAAATGGCTGGGTGGCGGAGGGGTCCTACGAGCAGTACTTC. Protein product: CASSYASSNGWVAEGSYEQYF.

The V gene is TRBV10-3, the J gene TRBJ2-3; 13 bases are shared with TRBD2. Germline V gene data show CDR1 as ENHRY and CDR2 as SYGVKD. The CDR3 is made up of 19 amino acids. The V segment lost 0 bases and the J segment 2 bases; nucleotides outside the gene matches: 8. CDR3 in DNA: TGTGCCATCAGTGAGTCCCGACTAGCGGGAGGTCCGTCCACAGATACGCAGTATTTT. Translation: CAISESRLAGGPSTDTQYF.

This clonotype was recorded a few times. V and J are TRBV29-1 and TRBJ1-1; no clear D. The CDR3 length is 12 residues. Germline CDR1 and CDR2: SQVTM and ANQGSEA. V shed 4 bases and J shed 0 bases, with 6 bases lying between them. Written as DNA, the CDR3 is TGCAGCGTTGTCCCCATGAACACTGAAGCTTTCTTT. Translating it yields CSVVPMNTEAFF.

This clonotype appeared a single time. The chain carries TRBV7-3 and TRBJ2-1; D remains unclear. The ends were cut back, 1 base at V and 2 bases at J, with 9 bases in the middle. Germline lookup yields CDR1 SGHTA and CDR2 FQGTGA. The CDR3 has 15 residues. CDR3 loop: CASSLIGQPYNEQFF. The CDR3 DNA is TGTGCCAGCAGCTTAATAGGGCAGCCCTACAATGAGCAGTTCTTC.